The rows below give T cell receptor beta chains drawn from one sample of a study of T cell changes during pregnancy in multiple sclerosis. TCRdb keeps only in-frame clones here, not all; method: immunoSEQ multiplex PCR. The table has about 27,000 clones, around nine tenths seen once. This specimen consisted of CD8+ T cells from peripheral blood mononuclear cells, obtained in the second trimester of pregnancy. The source of these receptors is a female donor with multiple sclerosis, enrolled in a pregnancy study. The CDR3 runs from the conserved cysteine through the conserved F or W. The D gene is left open where the match is weak. Some rows have no size entry. The others give once, few or many, or a class for an expanded clone.

clone_size d_call j_call v_call cdr3_nt cdr3_aa
. . TRBJ2-2 TRBV13 TGTGCCAGCAGCCCCCCACAGGGCGGCACCGGGGAGCTGTTTTTT CASSPPQGGTGELFF
. . TRBJ2-1 TRBV25-1 TGTGCCAGCAGCCGACCGGGCTACAATGAGCAGTTCTTC CASSRPGYNEQFF
. . TRBJ1-1 TRBV6-1 TGTGCCAGCAAAGGGGGGGACACTGAAGCTTTCTTT CASKGGDTEAFF
. TRBD1 TRBJ1-4 TRBV6-1 TGTGCCAGCAGTGAAGTGGACAGGGTTTTCGGGCACGAAAAACTGTTTTTT CASSEVDRVFGHEKLFF
. . TRBJ2-7 TRBV15 TGTGCCACCAGGGGCGGGCTATCTAACGAGCAGTACTTC CATRGGLSNEQYF
. . TRBJ2-1 TRBV20-1 TGCAGTGCTACCTTGAATGAGCAGTTCTTC CSATLNEQFF
. TRBD2 TRBJ2-3 TRBV7-3 TGTGCCAGCAGCTCCCGCGGGGGGGGGTGGACAGAGAGGGGCACAGATACGCAGTATTTT CASSSRGGGWTERGTDTQYF
. TRBD2 TRBJ2-2 TRBV10-3 TGTGCCATCAGTGACTCTGGCGGGGGGGCCCCCGGGGAGCTGTTTTTT CAISDSGGGAPGELFF
few . TRBJ1-1 TRBV7-2 TGTGCCAGCAGCCCAGGGTTTAATTGGAACACTGAAGCTTTCTTT CASSPGFNWNTEAFF
. TRBD2 TRBJ2-7 TRBV28 TGTGCCAGCAGTTCCCCATACGGGGGGGCCTACGAGCAGTACTTC CASSSPYGGAYEQYF
. TRBD1 TRBJ1-2 TRBV19 TGTGCCAGTAGGCCGGGACAGGGCCCTATCTGGGGCTACACCTTC CASRPGQGPIWGYTF
. TRBD1 TRBJ1-2 TRBV6-5 TGTGCCAGCAGTTACGAACTCACAGGGGCTAATGGCTACACCTTC CASSYELTGANGYTF